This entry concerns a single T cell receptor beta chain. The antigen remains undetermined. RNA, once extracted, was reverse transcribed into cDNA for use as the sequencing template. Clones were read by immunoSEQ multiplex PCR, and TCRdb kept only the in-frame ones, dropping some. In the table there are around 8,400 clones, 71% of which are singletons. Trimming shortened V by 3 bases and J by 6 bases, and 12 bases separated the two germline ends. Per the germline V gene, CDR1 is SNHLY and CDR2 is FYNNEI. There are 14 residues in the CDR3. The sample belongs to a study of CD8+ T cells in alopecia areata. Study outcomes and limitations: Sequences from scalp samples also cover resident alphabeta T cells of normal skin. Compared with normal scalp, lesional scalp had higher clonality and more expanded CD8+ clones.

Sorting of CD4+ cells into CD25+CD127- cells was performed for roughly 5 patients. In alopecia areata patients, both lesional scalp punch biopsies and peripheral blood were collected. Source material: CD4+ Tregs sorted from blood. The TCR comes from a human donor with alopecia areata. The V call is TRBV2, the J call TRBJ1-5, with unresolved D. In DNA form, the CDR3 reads TGTGCCAGCAGTGAGAGAGGGAGGGTTCAGCCCCAGCATTTT. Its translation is CASSERGRVQPQHF.